Presented here are 18 T cell receptor beta chains from one specimen sequenced in a study of T cell responses to AZD1222 COVID-19 vaccine. Method: immunoSEQ multiplex PCR; TCRdb's copy keeps in-frame clones and lacks some. There are 100,000 or so clones in the sample; about 88% occur only once, and about 1.7% lies in the top ten. The sample here was peripheral blood, taken on day 0 of AZD1222 vaccination. The source is an adult in good health.

The sample holds a few counts of this clone. CDR3 bases: TGTGCCAGCAGCCCGCGGACTAGCGCGACCTACGAGCAGTACTTC. Encoded protein: CASSPRTSATYEQYF. This chain links TRBV5-4 with TRBJ2-7, with 9 bases matching TRBD2. V gave up 4 bases and J gave up 2 bases; unmatched junction bases: 7. The CDR3 runs to 15 residues. The germline V gene encodes CDR1 SGHNT and CDR2 YYREEE (reference sequence).

This clone was counted a single time. This chain connects TRBV4-1 to TRBJ1-2; tentatively, D is TRBD1 (5 bases). Trimming stripped 2 bases from V and 6 bases from J, with 19 bases between. Germline CDR1 reads MGHRA; CDR2 reads YSYEKL. This CDR3 contains 16 residues. CDR3 nucleotides: TGCGCCAGCAGCCAATCGGGGGAACCGCTCAACGATGGCTACACCTTC. Its protein is CASSQSGEPLNDGYTF.

The chain combines TRBV5-1 with TRBJ1-6; D unclear. The CDR3 has 15 amino acids. Trimming left V 4 bases short and J 7 bases short, with 15 bases between. CDR1 and CDR2 (germline): SGHRS, YFSETQ. The CDR3, as DNA: TGCGCCAGCAGCCAACGGGTTACGGGAAATTCACCCCTCCACTTT. Its translation is CASSQRVTGNSPLHF.

V gene TRBV28 combines with J gene TRBJ1-1; D is unclear. In germline, CDR1 is MDHEN, CDR2 SYDVKM. V lost 3 bases to trimming and J lost 3 bases, with 11 bases between them. The CDR3 runs to 14 residues. The CDR3 DNA sequence: TGTGCCAGCAGTTTCCAGATGTTGGACACTGAAGCTTTCTTT. It yields the protein CASSFQMLDTEAFF.

The chain is built from TRBV7-2 and TRBJ2-7; D perhaps matches TRBD1 (5 bases). Trimming took 5 bases from V and 2 from J, leaving 19 bases between them. Germline V gene lookup returns CDR1 SGHTA and CDR2 FQGNSA. This CDR3 has 16 amino acids. CDR3 sequence (DNA): TGTGCCAGCAGCCCCCTCCTCCTAGGGGCACCCTACGAGCAGTACTTC. This translates into CASSPLLLGAPYEQYF.

This chain joins TRBV1 and TRBJ2-1; TRBD2, the table's D call, was not compared with the DNA. TRBV1 is noted as a pseudogene. The CDR3 runs to 21 residues. The CDR3 DNA follows: TGCACCAGCAGCCAAGATTTCTATACTAGCGGGAGTATTAGGTCCTACAATGAGCAGTTCTTC. It is translated as CTSSQDFYTSGSIRSYNEQFF.

The V call is TRBV18, the J call TRBJ2-7; D assignment may be TRBD1 or TRBD2 (5 bases each). The CDR3 is made up of 15 amino acids. Trimming stripped 4 bases from V and 4 bases from J, with 17 bases between. Germline CDR1 reads KGHSH; CDR2 reads LQKENI. In DNA, the CDR3 is TGTGCCAGCTCACGCCGGGACCCTGCTTTTTACGAGCAGTACTTC. It codes for CASSRRDPAFYEQYF.

This chain uses TRBV11-3 with TRBJ2-7; the match to TRBD1 covers 8 bases. Trimming cost V 3 bases and J 3 bases; bases outside gene matches: 1. CDR3 length: 13 residues. Germline V lookup: CDR1 SGHNT, CDR2 YENEEA. In nucleotides, the CDR3 is TGTGCCAGCAGCTTTGGACAGGGCTACGAGCAGTACTTC. It codes for CASSFGQGYEQYF.

V is TRBV5-6 and J is TRBJ2-1; possibly TRBD1 or TRBD2 for D (6 bases each). Germline CDR1 and CDR2: SGHDT and YYEEEE. This CDR3 comprises 15 residues. The V end lost 6 bases, the J end lost 0 bases, and 13 bases lay between the germline ends. CDR3 sequence: CASTGGGVSYNEQFF. Written as DNA, the CDR3 is TGTGCCAGCACTGGAGGGGGAGTCTCCTACAATGAGCAGTTCTTC. The full variable domain, rest sourced from reference TRBV5-6 and TRBJ2-1, is DAGVTQSPTHLIKTRGQQVTLRCSPKSGHDTVSWYQQALGQGPQFIFQYYEEEERQRGNFPDRFSGHQFPNYSSELNVNALLLGDSALYLCASTGGGVSYNEQFFGPGTRLTVL.

The rearrangement uses TRBV3-1 (or the pseudogene TRBV3-2) and TRBJ1-4, with D possibly matching TRBD1 (5 bases). CDR3 length equals 16 residues. Germline V gene lookup returns CDR1 LGHDT and CDR2 YNNKEL (reference sequence). V was trimmed by 0 bases and J by 7 bases, leaving 15 bases between them. CDR3 coding DNA: TGTGCCAGCAGCCAAGAATGGGGGGACGTAGGTGAAAAACTGTTTTTT. Translation: CASSQEWGDVGEKLFF.

The chain uses TRBV9 and TRBJ2-7, with D perhaps TRBD1 (6 bases). The germline CDR1 and CDR2 sequences are SGDLS and YYNGEE. The V end was cut by 4 bases, the J end by 2 bases, with 13 bases between. The CDR3 extends over 14 amino acids. The CDR3, as DNA: TGTGCCAGCAGCCCCCGAGGACAGACCTACGAGCAGTACTTC. Its translation: CASSPRGQTYEQYF. Full variable domain (remainder filled in from reference TRBV9 and TRBJ2-7): DSGVTQTPKHLITATGQRVTLRCSPRSGDLSVYWYQQSLDQGLQFLIQYYNGEERAKGNILERFSAQQFPDLHSELNLSSLELGDSALYFCASSPRGQTYEQYFGPGTRLTVT.

This clone has a single count. The chain's CDR3 is CASSLGQGRGTGELFF. The CDR3 DNA reads as TGTGCCAGCAGCTTGGGACAGGGAAGAGGAACCGGGGAGCTGTTTTTT. The V and J genes are TRBV7-3 and TRBJ2-2; 9 bases match TRBD1. With 3 bases clipped from V and 5 bases from J, the junction kept 7 bases outside the gene matches. The CDR3 is made up of 16 amino acids. The germline gives CDR1 SGHTA, CDR2 FQGTGA. The full variable domain, in which reference TRBV7-3 and TRBJ2-2 provide the parts outside the CDR3, is GAGVSQTPSNKVTEKGKYVELRCDPISGHTALYWYRQSLGQGPEFLIYFQGTGAADDSGLPNDRFFAVRPEGSVSTLKIQRTERGDSAVYLCASSLGQGRGTGELFFGEGSRLTVL.

By sample share, this clone is medium-sized. The chain is built from TRBV6-5 and TRBJ1-2; D might be TRBD1 (6 bases). The CDR3 covers 13 residues. CDR1 is MNHEY, CDR2 SVGAGI, per germline. Trimming shortened V by 11 bases and J by 2 bases, and 15 bases separated the two germline ends. The CDR3 protein is CACTRGINYGYTF. DNA for the CDR3: TGTGCCTGCACGAGGGGGATAAACTATGGCTACACCTTC.

Details on this clone: A read error may produce the germline difference seen at one junction end. V and J are TRBV29-1 and TRBJ1-1; D unclear. CDR3 length: 11 residues. CDR1 is SQVTM, CDR2 ANQGSEA, per germline. CDR3 bases: TGCAGCGTAGAAGGGTTCACTGAAGCTTTCTTT. This encodes CSVEGFTEAFF.

V is TRBV29-1 and J is TRBJ1-3; D perhaps matches TRBD1 (6 bases). V shed 7 bases and J shed 0 bases, with 16 bases lying between them. Germline lookup yields CDR1 SQVTM and CDR2 ANQGSEA. CDR3 length equals 15 residues. The CDR3 spells CSAELTGDSGNTIYF. CDR3 coding DNA: TGCAGCGCCGAGTTGACAGGCGACTCTGGAAACACCATATATTTT.

J is TRBJ1-4 and V is TRBV6-5, with D hard to call. V gave up 6 bases and J gave up 5 bases, with 10 bases separating them. The CDR3 contains 13 residues. Germline assignment: CDR1 MNHEY and CDR2 SVGAGI. In DNA, the CDR3 is TGTGCCAGCAGCCGACATAGGAATGAAAAACTGTTTTTT. It yields the protein CASSRHRNEKLFF.

The J gene is TRBJ2-5, the V gene TRBV7-6; D unclear. This CDR3 is 11 amino acids long. Trimming shortened V by 2 bases and J by 3 bases, and 1 base separated the two germline ends. Germline V gene lookup returns CDR1 SGHVS and CDR2 FNYEAQ. The CDR3 region is CASSLKETQYF. The CDR3 DNA reads TGTGCCAGCAGCTTAAAAGAGACCCAGTACTTC.

This clone was seen only once. This chain joins TRBV27 and TRBJ2-7, with 11 bases identical to TRBD2. V lost 0 bases, J lost 4 bases, and 11 bases stayed unmatched. Looked up from germline, CDR1 is MNHEY and CDR2 is SMNVEV (reference sequence). The CDR3 runs 18 residues. CDR3 loop: CASSLSGLAGGPGYEQYF. The DNA of the CDR3 is TGTGCCAGCAGTTTATCAGGGCTAGCGGGAGGTCCCGGGTACGAGCAGTACTTC.